This T cell receptor (beta chain) was retrieved from a study of T cells in Graves' hyperthyroidism and ophthalmopathy (dated by TCRdb to 2018 to 2020). Turning to the overall study: Peripheral blood was collected at initial diagnosis, before any treatment. To identify TCR V-J signatures that set the groups apart, the researchers used a discovery cohort of more than 95 patients, made up of 43 with Graves' ophthalmopathy and about 55 with stable Graves' hyperthyroidism. Prospective prediction of ophthalmopathy was tested in an independent validation cohort of some 20 hyperthyroidism patients and some 17 patients who later progressed to ophthalmopathy. For training and testing, the 95 to 100 patients in the discovery cohort were randomly divided in a 7:3 ratio. In about 6 Graves' hyperthyroidism patients, the study also compared T-cell repertoires from thyroid tissue with T-cell repertoires from blood. Following sampling, methimazole starting at 30 mg daily was given to hyperthyroidism patients, and high-dose intravenous methylprednisolone was given to ophthalmopathy patients. According to the paper, TCR Vbeta CDR3 sequencing was carried out on approximately 140 peripheral blood samples, which came from about 45 ophthalmopathy, around 75 hyperthyroidism and roughly 17 progressor patients.

On this clonotype itself: Its target antigen remains unknown. Base qualities were left out, and no much larger clone turns up one base away.

Paper-wide results and their limitations: Ophthalmopathy was separated from stable hyperthyroidism by a 13 V-J signature model, with approximately 90% sensitivity and about 84% specificity obtained in cross-validation and 80%/75% obtained in testing. In validation, progression to ophthalmopathy was predicted by the model with 65% to 71% sensitivity and roughly 76% specificity, a median of approximately 6.5 months before onset. Sample size was not statistically predetermined, and blinding of investigators to group allocation was not performed. Most expanded thyroid clonotypes (frequency above 0.001) were also found in blood, which suggests that blood repertoires may mirror thyroid immune responses.

Stable Graves' hyperthyroidism was defined as no progression to ophthalmopathy during 18 months of follow-up. Hyperthyroidism patients were aged 18 to 65 years and newly diagnosed, with disease duration of less than 2 months. Exclusion was applied to patients with uncontrolled infections, other autoimmune diseases, pregnancy or lactation. Clinical symptoms, serum thyroxine and TRAb, thyroid ultrasound, and orbital computed tomography formed the basis for the diagnoses. PBMCs were separated from roughly 9.3 ml of fresh peripheral blood using Ficoll-Paque density gradient centrifugation. Total RNA was extracted with Trizol reagent, and quality was checked on an Agilent 2100 Bioanalyzer. V and J are truncated by 4 bases and 5 bases respectively, leaving an intervening sequence of 23 bases. Via the germline V gene, CDR1 is SNHLY and CDR2 FYNNEI. CDR3 length: 18 amino acids, cysteine to phenylalanine. Only CDR3 DNA is held: 54 bases, read in frame from base 1.

Amplification of TCR beta CDR3 regions was carried out from RNA transcripts. For the first round of RT-PCR on the TCR CDR3, the HTBI primer set was used together with the Qiagen OneStep RT-PCR kit. Libraries were constructed in a second round of multiplex PCR, after which size selection and purification were performed. Paired-end sequencing of the libraries was performed with 100 bp reads on an Illumina HiSeq2000. As for the authors' bioinformatics: SOAPnuke was used to process the raw data, with reads discarded if the reads contained adapters or uncalled bases, had a mean Phred below 15, or lacked an exact constant-primer or identifier match. High-quality paired reads were merged with COPE v1.2.5, and unique nucleotide sequences were defined as clonotypes. MiTCR v1.1 was used to align clonotypes to the IMGT TRBV, TRBD and TRBJ reference segments. The analysis was restricted to V-J combinations with a frequency above 0.0001, which together covered 99% to 99.2% of the repertoires. The TCS score was defined as F50 (clonal expansion) divided by E x V (chaos), with BLOSUM62-based TCRdist calculated between CDR3 peptides within each V-J. Welch's t-statistics and random forest reduced around 550 V-J features to 10 to 15, which were used in a naive Bayes classifier (R e1071). The raw public data were reprocessed by TCRdb itself: fastp quality trimming at Q25, MiXCR clonotype calling, in-frame beta chains only. Merged by CDR3 protein, the rows form single entries marked with the most common genes and DNA. V and J calls and clone size were set by TCRdb, not the authors. The sample has about 560,000 distinct CDR3 sequences on record, 16% of them singletons. The top ten clones comprise around 19% of the sample.

The source of this sequence is a woman between 18 and 30 years old with Graves' hyperthyroidism. The sample consisted of blood. Recombination linked TRBV2 to TRBJ2-2, with TRBD1 tentatively as D gene (7 bases match). The CDR3 reads CASSGDLQGMSSTGELFF. The nucleotide sequence is TGTGCCAGCAGTGGGGACTTACAGGGGATGTCGAGTACCGGGGAGCTGTTTTTT.